A single sample gave rise to the 21 T cell receptor beta chains below, sequenced in a study of healthy donors' naive CD4 and CD8 T cells. A linear amplification protocol produced the TCR libraries from 400 to 550 ng of total RNA. TCRdb called the reads again in MiXCR, with one record for every CDR3 protein. Of about 180,000 distinct CDR3 sequences detected, 74% appear once; the ten largest clones hold approximately 2.5%. The source material was naive CD4+ and CD8+ T cells sorted from blood, pooled from several donors. The receptors here all came from a pool of human donors in good health; the sample pools cells from several healthy donors.

J is TRBJ2-2 and V is TRBV30, with D perhaps matching TRBD2 (5 bases). The CDR3 totals 14 residues. The V and J ends lost 3 bases and 5 bases respectively, with 13 bases between them. Germline assignment: CDR1 GTSNPN and CDR2 SVGIG (reference sequence). Here the CDR3 DNA reads TGTGCCTGGAGCCCGGGGTCGGGGACCGGGGAGCTGTTTTTT. Translating gives CAWSPGSGTGELFF.

The chain links TRBV29-1 to TRBJ2-7; 7 nucleotides match TRBD2. Germline V gives CDR1 SQVTM, CDR2 ANQGSEA. The CDR3 loop spans 13 amino acids. Trimming at V came to 2 bases and at J to 2 bases, leaving 3 bases not matched to a gene. CDR3 sequence reads: CSVELADTYEQYF. In DNA form, the CDR3 reads TGCAGCGTTGAACTAGCGGATACCTACGAGCAGTACTTC.

The rearrangement links TRBV19 to TRBJ2-7; D perhaps matches TRBD2 (6 bases). Trimming shortened V by 7 bases and J by 3 bases, and 13 bases separated the two germline ends. Germline V lookup: CDR1 LNHDA, CDR2 SQIVND (reference sequence). The CDR3 totals 13 residues. The CDR3 DNA follows: TGTGCCAGTAACTTCGGGAGTGGCTACGAGCAGTACTTC. Amino acids: CASNFGSGYEQYF.

The chain uses TRBV29-1 and TRBJ1-2, with 12 bases identical to TRBD1. CDR3 length equals 14 residues. CDR1 is SQVTM, CDR2 ANQGSEA, per germline. V was pared by 7 bases and J by 4 bases, with 7 bases of the junction left unmatched. The CDR3 sequence: CSAAGTGGVYGYTF. CDR3 DNA: TGCAGCGCCGCCGGGACAGGGGGCGTCTATGGCTACACCTTC. Full variable domain (outside the CDR3, taken from reference TRBV29-1 and TRBJ1-2): SAVISQKPSRDICQRGTSLTIQCQVDSQVTMMFWYRQQPGQSLTLIATANQGSEATYESGFVIDKFPISRPNLTFSTLTVSNMSPEDSSIYLCSAAGTGGVYGYTFGSGTRLTVV.

J is TRBJ2-5 and V is TRBV5-1; the D is unclear. The V gene lost 1 base and the J gene lost 3 bases, with 4 bases spanning the gap. Germline lookup yields CDR1 SGHRS and CDR2 YFSETQ. This CDR3 region has 12 residues. Here the CDR3 DNA reads TGCGCCAGCAGCTTGACAGAAGAGACCCAGTACTTC. This gives the protein CASSLTEETQYF.

The chain links TRBV5-1 to TRBJ2-5; 10 positions agree with TRBD2. This CDR3 spans 15 amino acids. The V gene end was trimmed by 3 bases and the J gene end by 3 bases; junction bases not matched to a gene: 5. Germline loops: CDR1 SGHRS, CDR2 YFSETQ. The CDR3 DNA follows: TGCGCCAGCAGCTCCGGGACTAGCGCGGAAGAGACCCAGTACTTC. Its protein is CASSSGTSAEETQYF.

In its sample, this clonotype was seen a few times. The rearrangement uses TRBV5-4 and TRBJ1-4; D possibly corresponds to TRBD1 (5 bases). V was cut by 4 bases and J by 8 bases, with 15 bases left in between. The CDR3 extends over 14 amino acids. The germline CDR1 and CDR2 sequences are SGHNT and YYREEE (reference sequence). CDR3 protein: CASSPGRGGEKLFF. The DNA of the CDR3 is TGTGCCAGCAGCCCCGGGAGGGGAGGCGAAAAACTGTTTTTT. Variable domain in full (rest from reference TRBV5-4 and TRBJ1-4): ETGVTQSPTHLIKTRGQQVTLRCSSQSGHNTVSWYQQALGQGPQFIFQYYREEENGRGNFPPRFSGLQFPNYSSELNVNALELDDSALYLCASSPGRGGEKLFFGSGTQLSVL.

This clonotype occurred once. This sequence joins TRBV27 and TRBJ2-7, with a possible D match to TRBD2 (5 bases). Trimming removed 7 bases at V and 0 bases at J, with 10 bases between. Germline values: CDR1 MNHEY, CDR2 SMNVEV (reference sequence). CDR3 length: 13 amino acids. In DNA, the CDR3 is TGTGCCAGCACATCGGAGGACTCCTACGAGCAGTACTTC. Translation: CASTSEDSYEQYF.

The chain recombines TRBV24-1 with TRBJ2-2; D gene unclear. Trimming shortened V by 1 base and J by 0 bases, and 5 bases separated the two germline ends. The CDR3 loop spans 15 amino acids. Germline V gene lookup returns CDR1 KGHDR and CDR2 SFDVKD. CDR3 in amino acids: CATSDFPPNTGELFF. Written as DNA, the CDR3 is TGTGCCACCAGTGATTTCCCCCCGAACACCGGGGAGCTGTTTTTT.

The J gene is TRBJ1-2, the V gene TRBV6-1; perhaps TRBD1 as D (5 bases). The germline V gene has CDR1 MNHNS and CDR2 SASEGT. V dropped 2 bases and J dropped 12 bases, with 19 bases sitting between them. The length of the CDR3 is 14 residues. The CDR3 region is CASSEKVGRRGHTF. The CDR3 DNA reads TGTGCCAGCAGTGAAAAAGTCGGCAGACGGGGCCACACCTTC.

The chain has TRBV12-5 and TRBJ2-3; 9 bases align to TRBD2. Trimming removed 7 bases from V and 2 bases from J; junction bases left unmatched: 4. This CDR3 has 14 amino acids. Germline V lookup: CDR1 LGHNT, CDR2 FRNRAP. CDR3 residues: CASEAGGLTDTQYF. The CDR3 DNA reads as TGTGCTAGTGAAGCGGGAGGACTCACAGATACGCAGTATTTT.

The chain recombines TRBV10-3 with TRBJ2-7, with 12 nucleotides matching TRBD1. CDR1 ENHRY and CDR2 SYGVKD come from the germline V gene. This CDR3 comprises 15 residues. Unmatched junction bases numbered 6, after V lost 5 bases and J lost 4 bases. The CDR3 here is CAISMGQGATYEQYV. In DNA form, the CDR3 reads TGTGCCATCAGTATGGGACAGGGGGCGACGTACGAGCAGTACGTC.

J is TRBJ1-1 and V is TRBV18; D gene unclear. The length of the CDR3 is 14 residues. The V gene's germline CDR1 is KGHSH and CDR2 LQKENI. V was pared by 1 base and J by 4 bases, with 10 bases between. The DNA for the CDR3 is TGTGCCAGCTCACCACAGGGATTGAGCACTGAAGCTTTCTTT. It encodes CASSPQGLSTEAFF.

This chain uses TRBV29-1 with TRBJ2-1; 9 positions agree with TRBD2. With 6 bases clipped from V and 5 bases from J, the junction kept 5 bases outside the gene matches. Germline CDR1 is SQVTM and CDR2 is ANQGSEA. This CDR3 is built from 13 residues. The DNA of the CDR3 is TGCAGCGTCGTTAGCGGGGGCCACAATGAGCAGTTCTTC. Translated, it gives CSVVSGGHNEQFF.

In nucleotides, the CDR3 is TGCAGCGGTTTTAGCGGGTGGGAGACCCAGTACTTC. This gives the protein CSGFSGWETQYF. The chain employs TRBV29-1 and TRBJ2-5; 7 bases agree with TRBD2. CDR1 and CDR2 (germline): SQVTM, ANQGSEA. V lost 7 bases and J lost 5; bases outside the gene matches: 7. The CDR3 is 12 amino acids.

The chain couples TRBV19 to TRBJ1-2, with 8 bases aligning to TRBD1. This CDR3 has 15 residues. CDR1 is LNHDA and CDR2 is SQIVND in the germline V gene (reference sequence). Trimming at V came to 6 bases and at J to 1 base, leaving 7 bases not matched to a gene. Here the CDR3 DNA reads TGTGCCAGTAGCCGAGGGACAGGCAATAACTATGGCTACACCTTC. It encodes CASSRGTGNNYGYTF.

This rearrangement joins TRBV27 to TRBJ1-2; perhaps TRBD1 as D (5 bases). Germline loops: CDR1 MNHEY, CDR2 SMNVEV (reference sequence). V lost 5 bases and J 4 bases, leaving 14 bases between the germline ends. This CDR3 region has 14 residues. The CDR3 region has the DNA TGTGCCAGCAGTGTCCGGGACGCCCGCTATGGCTACACCTTC. Protein product: CASSVRDARYGYTF.

This sequence joins TRBV11-2 and TRBJ2-7; the D is unclear. The CDR3 sequence is 12 residues long. The V gene lost 5 bases and the J gene lost 5 bases, with 10 bases spanning the gap. The germline V gene has CDR1 SGHAT and CDR2 FQNNGV. As DNA, the CDR3 is TGTGCCAGCAGCGATTATAAGAACGAGCAGTACTTC. Amino acid sequence: CASSDYKNEQYF.

This chain joins TRBV6-2 or TRBV6-3 and TRBJ2-5; D remains unclear. The CDR3 covers 13 residues. Trimming removed 7 bases at V and 5 bases at J, with 14 bases between. Germline V gives CDR1 MNHEY, CDR2 SVGEGT. DNA for the CDR3: TGTGCCAGCACCTTACGGGCTGGGGAGACCCAGTACTTC. Its translation: CASTLRAGETQYF.

J is TRBJ2-1 and V is TRBV19; TRBD1 aligns across 12 bases. Germline assignment: CDR1 LNHDA and CDR2 SQIVND (reference sequence). V trimming: 6 bases; J trimming: 5 bases; junction bases outside the gene matches: 8. The CDR3 covers 16 residues. DNA of the CDR3: TGTGCCAGTAGCCAGATGGGACAGGGGGCACACAATGAGCAGTTCTTC. Protein: CASSQMGQGAHNEQFF.

The J gene is TRBJ1-2, the V gene TRBV18; possibly TRBD1 for D (5 bases). Trimming removed 5 bases at V and 3 bases at J, with 16 bases between. CDR1 and CDR2 (germline): KGHSH, LQKENI. The CDR3 runs 15 residues. CDR3 nucleotide sequence: TGTGCCAGCTCATTTAAACCCGGGACGGACTATGGCTACACCTTC. Translated, it gives CASSFKPGTDYGYTF. Combining the CDR3 with reference TRBV18 and TRBJ1-2 gives the whole variable domain NAGVMQNPRHLVRRRGQEARLRCSPMKGHSHVYWYRQLPEEGLKFMVYLQKENIIDESGMPKERFSAEFPKEGPSILRIQQVVRGDSAAYFCASSFKPGTDYGYTFGSGTRLTVV.